This T cell receptor beta chain was documented in a study of blood T cell repertoires in COVID-19. The wider study: Specimens from acute and convalescent COVID-19 originated in the United States, Italy and Spain.

Germline lookup yields CDR1 SGDLS and CDR2 YYNGEE. V was clipped by 0 bases and J by 5 bases, with 8 bases between them. CDR3 size: 14 residues. By frequency in the sample, this clone is medium-sized. The method was immunoSEQ multiplex PCR; TCRdb's version includes in-frame clones alone and lacks a portion of them. The sample yields a few hundred thousand clones, 85% to 90% seen once. The sample comprised peripheral blood. The clonotype originates from a man aged 45-65 years with acute or convalescent COVID-19. The chain combines TRBV9 with TRBJ2-2; D is uncertain. The CDR3 coding sequence is TGTGCCAGCAGCGTAGAACAGAAAACCGGGGAGCTGTTTTTT. Its protein is CASSVEQKTGELFF.